Shown below are 26 T cell receptor beta chains from a single sample sequenced in a study of PD-1 blockade in classical Hodgkin lymphoma. The method was immunoSEQ multiplex PCR; TCRdb's version includes in-frame clones alone and lacks a portion of them. The sample includes 20,000 to 30,000 clones, 81% of them seen just once. Every patient had relapsed following autologous stem cell transplantation, and cohorts differed in brentuximab vedotin exposure. This material consisted of peripheral blood mononuclear cells (PBMCs), taken before the second cycle of nivolumab. These receptors were obtained from a human donor with classical Hodgkin lymphoma.

The rearrangement links TRBV2 to TRBJ1-1; D is unclear. CDR1 is SNHLY, CDR2 FYNNEI, per germline. This CDR3 has 15 amino acids. V lost 0 bases to trimming and J lost 0 bases, with 8 bases between them. The CDR3 protein is CASSEALGMNTEAFF. The CDR3 DNA sequence: TGTGCCAGCAGTGAAGCGCTTGGGATGAACACTGAAGCTTTCTTT.

The chain is built from TRBV2 and TRBJ2-3, with a possible D match to TRBD2 (5 bases). This CDR3 is 14 amino acids long. CDR1 is SNHLY and CDR2 is FYNNEI in the germline V gene. The V end was cut by 7 bases, the J end by 4 bases, with 15 bases between. The CDR3 reads CASKSGRSADTQYF. Here the CDR3 DNA reads TGTGCCAGCAAGAGTGGGAGATCAGCAGATACGCAGTATTTT.

V usage is TRBV5-1 and J usage is TRBJ2-1; 10 nucleotides match TRBD2. The CDR3 runs 17 residues. CDR1 is SGHRS, CDR2 YFSETQ, per germline. The junction had 9 bases not matched to a gene; V was cut back by 0 bases and J by 6 bases. CDR3 protein: CASSLAPAGGLGNEQFF. CDR3 DNA sequence: TGCGCCAGCAGCTTGGCCCCAGCGGGGGGGCTGGGCAATGAGCAGTTCTTC.

This clone is labeled as medium-sized. The chain links TRBV27 to TRBJ1-5; D is unresolved. There are 14 residues in the CDR3. V lost 3 bases to trimming and J lost 4 bases, with 10 bases between them. Per germline, CDR1 MNHEY and CDR2 SMNVEV (reference sequence). The CDR3 spells CASSLLGFNQPQHF. The CDR3 bases are TGTGCCAGCAGTTTGTTAGGGTTTAATCAGCCCCAGCATTTT.

J is TRBJ2-3 and V is TRBV7-3; 8 bases map to TRBD1. V shed 5 bases and J 0 bases; nucleotides not matched to a gene: 4. Looked up from germline, CDR1 is SGHTA and CDR2 is FQGTGA. The CDR3 runs 15 residues. DNA of the CDR3: TGTGCCAGCAGCCGAACAGGGGGGAGCACAGATACGCAGTATTTT. Translating it yields CASSRTGGSTDTQYF.

This clone was detected once. This chain links TRBV19 with TRBJ2-7; a possible D gene is TRBD1 (6 bases). The CDR3 runs 13 residues. Per the germline V gene, CDR1 is LNHDA and CDR2 is SQIVND (reference sequence). The V gene lost 1 base and the J gene lost 5 bases, with 9 bases spanning the gap. CDR3 in amino acids: CASSIGRGDEQYF. DNA for the CDR3: TGTGCCAGTAGTATAGGCAGGGGAGACGAGCAGTACTTC.

The rearrangement joins TRBV10-3 to TRBJ2-5; weak D call: TRBD2 (7 bases). This CDR3 region has 15 residues. CDR1 ENHRY and CDR2 SYGVKD come from the germline V gene. V lost 0 bases, J lost 6 bases, and 14 bases lay in between. Written as DNA, the CDR3 is TGTGCCATCAGTGAGTCGTGGGGGGGCGAAAAGACCCAGTACTTC. It specifies CAISESWGGEKTQYF.

V and J are TRBV5-4 and TRBJ2-7, with 10 bases matching TRBD1. V trimming: 3 bases; J trimming: 3 bases; junction bases outside the gene matches: 9. CDR1 SGHNT and CDR2 YYREEE come from the germline V gene (reference sequence). CDR3 length equals 16 residues. CDR3 nucleotide sequence: TGTGCCAGCAGCTCAAGACAGGGGGCGCTGGGCTACGAGCAGTACTTC. It specifies CASSSRQGALGYEQYF.

This clone was recorded a few times. The chain has TRBV29-1 and TRBJ2-7; 13 bases agree with TRBD2. This CDR3 is built from 12 residues. V dropped 6 bases and J dropped 10; count of bases not matched to a gene: 6. CDR1 is SQVTM and CDR2 is ANQGSEA in the germline V gene. The CDR3 region is CSVGTSGVLQYF. CDR3 DNA: TGCAGCGTCGGGACTAGCGGGGTACTCCAGTACTTC.

This clone has a handful of counts. This rearrangement joins TRBV19 to TRBJ2-2; 15 positions agree with TRBD2. Germline trimming cut 6 bases from V and 8 bases from J; bases unmatched to any gene: 7. Germline CDR1 reads LNHDA; CDR2 reads SQIVND (reference sequence). The CDR3 totals 16 residues. The CDR3 spells CASSSGLAGGMGELFF. The CDR3 DNA reads TGTGCCAGTAGCAGTGGACTAGCGGGAGGGATGGGGGAGCTGTTTTTT.

This clone was detected ten times or more. This rearrangement joins TRBV19 to TRBJ2-7, with 7 bases fitting TRBD2. CDR1 is LNHDA, CDR2 SQIVND, per germline (reference sequence). V gave up 3 bases and J gave up 5 bases; unmatched junction bases: 7. The CDR3 has 14 residues. CDR3 protein: CASSIGRGFNEQYF. The CDR3 coding sequence is TGTGCCAGTAGTATTGGGAGGGGTTTCAACGAGCAGTACTTC.

A few counts support this clone. The chain links TRBV5-4 to TRBJ1-2; D gene ambiguous. CDR1 and CDR2 (germline): SGHNT, YYREEE (reference sequence). The length of the CDR3 is 12 residues. With 6 bases removed from V and 4 bases from J, the gap between germline ends came to 10 bases. The CDR3, as DNA: TGTGCCAGCACCCCAGGTGGCTATGGCTACACCTTC. Amino acids: CASTPGGYGYTF.

V usage is TRBV14 and J usage is TRBJ2-5; D unresolved. Per germline, CDR1 SGHDN and CDR2 FVKESK. The germline V and J ends were trimmed by 1 base and 5 bases, with 11 bases remaining between them. This CDR3 is 14 amino acids long. CDR3 in DNA: TGTGCCAGCAGCCAAGCGAAGGGTACGGAGACCCAGTACTTC. Protein sequence: CASSQAKGTETQYF.

This rearrangement joins TRBV10-1 to TRBJ2-1; TRBD1 matches 7 bases. V was clipped by 4 bases and J by 7 bases; unmatched bases: 7. Germline CDR1 WNHNN, CDR2 SYGVQD (reference sequence). The CDR3 has 14 residues. The CDR3 DNA is TGCGCCAGCAGTGCCGGACAGGCTGGAAATGAGCAGTTCTTC. Translated: CASSAGQAGNEQFF.

V gene TRBV5-1 combines with J gene TRBJ2-5; tentative D call: TRBD1 (6 bases). CDR3 size: 13 residues. CDR1 SGHRS and CDR2 YFSETQ come from the germline V gene. Trimming cost V 6 bases and J 0 bases, with 9 bases left between them. The CDR3 loop reads CASMDRNQETQYF. CDR3 sequence (DNA): TGCGCCAGCATGGACAGAAACCAAGAGACCCAGTACTTC.

The rearrangement links TRBV28 to TRBJ2-7; 7 nucleotides line up with TRBD1. CDR3 length: 16 amino acids. Germline trimming cut 2 bases from V and 2 bases from J; bases unmatched to any gene: 9. Germline-derived CDR1 and CDR2 are MDHEN and SYDVKM. CDR3 sequence (DNA): TGTGCCAGCAGTTTAAGAAGGACAGGCCTTACCTACGAGCAGTACTTC. Translating gives CASSLRRTGLTYEQYF.

The genes are TRBV5-1 and TRBJ1-2; 9 nucleotides align to TRBD1. The CDR3 has 15 amino acids. Germline loops: CDR1 SGHRS, CDR2 YFSETQ. Trimming took 0 bases from V and 8 from J; bases not matched to a gene: 8. DNA for the CDR3: TGCGCCAGCAGCTTGGCCGGACAGGGGATAGGAGGCTACACCTTC. Amino acid sequence: CASSLAGQGIGGYTF.

This clone was observed a few times. The rearrangement uses TRBV4-2 and TRBJ2-7; TRBD1 or TRBD2 may be the D gene (5 bases each). The CDR3 length is 14 residues. Germline loops: CDR1 LGHNA, CDR2 YNFKEQ. Trimming left V 1 base short and J 5 bases short, with 12 bases between. The CDR3 region is CASSQAGGRDEQYF. For the CDR3, the DNA is TGTGCCAGCAGCCAAGCTGGGGGACGGGACGAGCAGTACTTC.

The chain couples TRBV19 to TRBJ2-3; TRBD2 is a possible D gene (6 bases). CDR3 length equals 15 residues. Germline CDR1 reads LNHDA; CDR2 reads SQIVND (reference sequence). Trimming shortened V by 10 bases and J by 1 base, and 18 bases separated the two germline ends. CDR3 DNA sequence: TGTGCCACCCGCGAACTAGCTCATGGCACAGATACGCAGTATTTT. Its translation is CATRELAHGTDTQYF.

In its sample, this clone was seen once. The chain uses TRBV7-7 and TRBJ2-3; weak D call: TRBD2 (5 bases). With 3 bases removed from V and 3 bases from J, the gap between germline ends came to 7 bases. Germline CDR1 SSHAT, CDR2 FNYEAQ (reference sequence). CDR3 length: 13 residues. This CDR3 is CASSFTRTDTQYF. CDR3 nucleotides: TGTGCCAGCAGCTTTACTAGGACAGATACGCAGTATTTT.

This chain links TRBV11-2 with TRBJ2-2; possibly TRBD1 or TRBD2 for D (6 bases each). In germline, CDR1 is SGHAT, CDR2 FQNNGV. The CDR3 extends over 19 amino acids. The V gene lost 6 bases and the J gene lost 4 bases, with 27 bases spanning the gap. CDR3 sequence reads: CASSPNGQRGVKSTGELFF. In nucleotides, the CDR3 is TGTGCCAGCAGTCCCAACGGACAGAGGGGGGTTAAAAGCACCGGGGAGCTGTTTTTT.

This clone was counted only a few times. This chain links TRBV19 with TRBJ1-6, with 8 bases identical to TRBD1. This CDR3 contains 14 residues. Germline CDR1 LNHDA, CDR2 SQIVND (reference sequence). The V and J ends lost 4 bases and 7 bases, in that order; junction bases with no gene match: 3. The CDR3 loop is CASSTTGENSPLHF. Here the CDR3 DNA reads TGTGCCAGTAGTACGACAGGGGAAAATTCACCCCTCCACTTT.

The chain is built from TRBV19 and TRBJ2-3, with D unclear. Germline V gene sequence: CDR1 LNHDA, CDR2 SQIVND (reference sequence). V dropped 8 bases and J dropped 2 bases, with 11 bases sitting between them. CDR3 size: 13 residues. CDR3 DNA sequence: TGTGCCAGTGGGCCCCAGGCCACAGATACGCAGTATTTT. This translates into CASGPQATDTQYF. The entire variable domain, with the rest obtained from reference TRBV19 and TRBJ2-3, is as follows: DGGITQSPKYLFRKEGQNVTLSCEQNLNHDAMYWYRQDPGQGLRLIYYSQIVNDFQKGDIAEGYSVSREKKESFPLTVTSAQKNPTAFYLCASGPQATDTQYFGPGTRLTVL.

The chain joins TRBV4-1 to TRBJ2-5, with D possibly being TRBD1 (5 bases). This CDR3 region has 14 residues. Trimming removed 4 bases from V and 2 bases from J, with 11 bases in between. CDR1 is MGHRA, CDR2 YSYEKL, per germline. The CDR3 reads CASSPATGQETQYF. CDR3 bases: TGCGCCAGCAGCCCGGCCACAGGTCAAGAGACCCAGTACTTC.

This clone was observed once. The chain has TRBV7-6 and TRBJ2-7; D might be TRBD1 (5 bases). The CDR3 has 15 amino acids. Germline V gene data show CDR1 as SGHVS and CDR2 as FNYEAQ. V was pared by 5 bases and J by 6 bases, with 20 bases between. CDR3 coding DNA: TGTGCCAGCAGCACAACTGCACAAAGCAGGGCCGAGCAGTACTTC. Translation gives CASSTTAQSRAEQYF.

The rearrangement links TRBV2 to TRBJ1-6; no reliable D call. This CDR3 is 15 amino acids long. Per the germline V gene, CDR1 is SNHLY and CDR2 is FYNNEI. V was cut by 6 bases and J by 5 bases, with 14 bases left in between. The CDR3 nucleotides read TGTGCCAGCAGGAGCCGGGCTCAGAATAATTCACCCCTCCACTTT. Protein sequence: CASRSRAQNNSPLHF.